The T cell receptor beta chain under discussion was sequenced for a study of early stage breast cancer tumors. For the study at large: Invasive lobular carcinomas made up four of 12 ER+/PR+/HER2- tumors.

Trimming pared 2 bases from V and 4 bases from J, leaving 11 bases between. The CDR3 is 15 residues long. Germline CDR1 SGHNT, CDR2 YENEEA. Data came from immunoSEQ multiplex PCR; TCRdb stores just in-frame clones and leaves some out. The data hold some 36,000 clones, with about 68% observed a single time. The chain has TRBV11-3 and TRBJ2-2, with D uncertain. The source is a person in their sixties or seventies with breast cancer. Sequencing was done on a sample of blood. The CDR3: CASSLIVGGTGELFF. The CDR3 DNA sequence: TGTGCCAGCAGCTTAATAGTAGGTGGCACCGGGGAGCTGTTTTTT.